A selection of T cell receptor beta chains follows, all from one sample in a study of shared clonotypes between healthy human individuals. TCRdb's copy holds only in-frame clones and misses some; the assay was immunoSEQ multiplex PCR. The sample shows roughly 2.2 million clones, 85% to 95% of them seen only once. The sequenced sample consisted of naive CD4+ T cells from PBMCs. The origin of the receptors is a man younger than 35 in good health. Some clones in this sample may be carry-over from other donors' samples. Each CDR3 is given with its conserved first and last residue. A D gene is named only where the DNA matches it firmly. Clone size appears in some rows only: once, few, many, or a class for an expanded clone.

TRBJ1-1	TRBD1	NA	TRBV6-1	CASSLDRLRTEAFF	TGTGCCAGCAGTCTGGACAGGCTTAGGACTGAAGCTTTCTTT
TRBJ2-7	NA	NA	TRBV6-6	CASTGFYEQYF	TGTGCCAGCACGGGGTTCTACGAGCAGTACTTC
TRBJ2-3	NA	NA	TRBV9	CASSVRAAGTDTQYF	TGTGCCAGCAGCGTAAGGGCCGCCGGCACAGATACGCAGTATTTT
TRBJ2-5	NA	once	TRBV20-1	CSAPMPETQYF	TGCAGTGCCCCCATGCCAGAGACCCAGTACTTC
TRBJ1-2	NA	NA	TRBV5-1	CASTTRTGNYGYTF	TGCGCCAGCACTACCCGGACGGGAAACTATGGCTACACCTTC
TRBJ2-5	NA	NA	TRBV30	CAWSPGDREDETQYF	TGTGCCTGGAGTCCTGGAGACAGGGAGGACGAGACCCAGTACTTC
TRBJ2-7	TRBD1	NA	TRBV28	CASRDRAWRGSSYEQYF	TGTGCCAGTCGGGACAGGGCCTGGCGGGGGAGCTCCTACGAGCAGTACTTC
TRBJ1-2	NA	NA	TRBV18	CASSREDSWGYTF	TGTGCCAGCTCCCGGGAGGACAGCTGGGGCTACACCTTC
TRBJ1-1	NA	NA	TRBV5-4	CASSIGGRTEAFF	TGTGCCAGCAGCATTGGCGGTCGGACTGAAGCTTTCTTT
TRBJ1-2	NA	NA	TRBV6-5	CASSYSRGPYGYTF	TGTGCCAGCAGTTACTCCAGGGGCCCTTATGGCTACACCTTC
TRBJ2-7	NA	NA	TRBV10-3	CAISERAVSSYEQYF	TGTGCCATCAGTGAGAGAGCAGTTAGCTCCTACGAGCAGTACTTC
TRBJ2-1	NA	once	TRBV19	CASSAPLGEQFF	TGTGCCAGTAGTGCACCCCTGGGTGAGCAGTTCTTC
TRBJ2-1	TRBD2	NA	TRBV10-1	CASQLGGGKHNEQFF	TGCGCCAGCCAACTCGGGGGAGGGAAGCACAATGAGCAGTTCTTC
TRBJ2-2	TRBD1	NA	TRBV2	CASSGQGRTGELFF	TGTGCCAGCAGTGGACAGGGGAGAACCGGGGAGCTGTTTTTT
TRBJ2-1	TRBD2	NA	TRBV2	CASSKVGLAGYNEQFF	TGTGCCAGCAGTAAGGTGGGACTAGCGGGTTACAATGAGCAGTTCTTC
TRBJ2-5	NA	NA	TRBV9	CASSWDNQETQYF	TGTGCCAGCAGCTGGGACAACCAAGAGACCCAGTACTTC
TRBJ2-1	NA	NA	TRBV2	CASSDGVLQFF	TGTGCCAGCAGTGATGGGGTTTTGCAGTTCTTC
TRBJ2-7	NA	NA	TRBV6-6	CASQIPNYEQYF	TGTGCCAGCCAAATCCCGAACTACGAGCAGTACTTC
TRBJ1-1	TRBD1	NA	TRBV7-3	CASSNRDRGAEAFF	TGTGCCAGCAGCAACCGGGACAGGGGTGCTGAAGCTTTCTTT
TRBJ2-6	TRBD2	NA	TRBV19	CASRREEVGANVLTF	TGTGCCAGTCGGCGGGAGGAGGTAGGGGCCAACGTCCTGACTTTC
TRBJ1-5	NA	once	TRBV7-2	CASSLAGNSNQPQHF	TGTGCCAGCAGCTTAGCAGGGAATAGCAATCAGCCCCAGCATTTT
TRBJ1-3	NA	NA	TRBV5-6	CASSLSGSDTIYF	TGTGCCAGCAGCTTGTCGGGTTCGGACACCATATATTTT
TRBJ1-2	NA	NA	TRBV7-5	CVRSAPSREGYTF	TGTGTCAGAAGCGCACCCTCTCGGGAAGGCTACACCTTC
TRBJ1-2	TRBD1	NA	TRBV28	CASSLATGEGYTF	TGTGCCAGCAGTTTAGCCACAGGGGAAGGCTACACCTTC
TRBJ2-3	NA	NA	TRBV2	CASSDQGSTDTQYF	TGTGCCAGCAGTGACCAGGGGAGCACAGATACGCAGTATTTT
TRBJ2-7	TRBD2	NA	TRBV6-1	CASSVREGPYEQYF	TGTGCCAGCTCCGTTCGGGAGGGTCCCTACGAGCAGTACTTC
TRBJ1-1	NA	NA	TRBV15	CATSRDQGVGTEAFF	TGTGCCACCAGCAGAGATCAAGGGGTTGGAACTGAAGCTTTCTTT
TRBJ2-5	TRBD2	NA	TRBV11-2	CASSLSAIGGSGGETQYF	TGTGCCAGCAGCTTATCGGCGATTGGCGGGAGCGGAGGAGAGACCCAGTACTTC
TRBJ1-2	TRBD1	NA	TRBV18	CASSRLKGQDSHGYTF	TGTGCCAGCTCGAGGCTAAAGGGACAGGATTCTCATGGCTACACCTTC
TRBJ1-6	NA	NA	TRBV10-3	CAISEGRLFSALHF	TGTGCCATCAGTGAAGGCAGGCTGTTTTCTGCCCTCCACTTT
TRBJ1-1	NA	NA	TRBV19	CASSIGLGGLNTEAFF	TGTGCCAGTAGTATCGGGCTAGGCGGACTGAACACTGAAGCTTTCTTT
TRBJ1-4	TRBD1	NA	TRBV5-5	CASSLYRGQTNEKLFF	TGTGCCAGCAGCTTGTACAGGGGGCAAACTAATGAAAAACTGTTTTTT